Presented here are 4 T cell receptor beta chains from one specimen sequenced in a study of OX40 agonist ivuxolimab in advanced cancers. Sequencing used immunoSEQ multiplex PCR; TCRdb keeps in-frame clones, though not all of them. The sample includes tens of thousands of clones, approximately 87% seen only once; the top ten take about 0.57%. This specimen was CD4+ or CD8+ T cells sorted from blood, taken in a trial of the OX40 agonist ivuxolimab. These receptors all stem from an adult with an advanced solid tumor such as melanoma, head and neck, liver or kidney cancer.

This clone was detected only a few times. The chain carries TRBV6-4 and TRBJ1-1; D call uncertain. The CDR3 length is 15 residues. The V and J ends lost 0 bases and 5 bases respectively, with 13 bases between them. In germline, CDR1 is MRHNA, CDR2 SNTAGT. CDR3 residues: CASSDSRPGGTEAFF. DNA for the CDR3: TGTGCCAGCAGTGACTCCAGGCCGGGTGGGACTGAAGCTTTCTTT.

About this clone itself: An end of the junction differs from the germline gene, which may be a read error. Here the CDR3 DNA reads TGCGGCAGCCGGGCGGGACTAGTATCAGATACGCAGTATTTT. Translating it yields CGSRAGLVSDTQYF. The rearrangement uses TRBV5-1 and TRBJ2-3, with 8 bases fitting TRBD2. The CDR3 totals 14 residues. The germline V gene encodes CDR1 SGHRS and CDR2 YFSETQ. Supplemented by reference TRBV5-1 and TRBJ2-3, the full variable domain reads KAGVTQTPRYLIKTRGQQVTLSCSPISGHRSVSWYQQTPGQGLQFLFEYFSETQRNKGNFPGRFSGRQFSNSRSEMNVSTLELGDSALYLCGSRAGLVSDTQYFGPGTRLTVL.

This chain connects TRBV6-6 to TRBJ2-1; 13 nucleotides agree with TRBD2. Trimming removed 7 bases from V and 7 bases from J; junction bases left unmatched: 7. The V gene's germline CDR1 is MNHNY and CDR2 SVGAGI (reference sequence). This CDR3 comprises 15 residues. For the CDR3, the DNA is TGTGCCAGCACTCTTACGGGACTAGCGGGGAATGAGCAGTTCTTC. This translates into CASTLTGLAGNEQFF.

The chain recombines TRBV5-6 with TRBJ2-2; no definite D call. The CDR3 has 13 residues. Trimming left V 0 bases short and J 6 bases short, with 6 bases between. The germline CDR1 and CDR2 sequences are SGHDT and YYEEEE. The CDR3 DNA reads as TGTGCCAGCAGCTTGGGACTGGCCGGGGAGCTGTTTTTT. Amino acids: CASSLGLAGELFF. The whole variable domain, filled in from reference TRBV5-6 and TRBJ2-2, reads DAGVTQSPTHLIKTRGQQVTLRCSPKSGHDTVSWYQQALGQGPQFIFQYYEEEERQRGNFPDRFSGHQFPNYSSELNVNALLLGDSALYLCASSLGLAGELFFGEGSRLTVL.